This TCR beta chain was profiled in a study of T cells after yellow fever vaccination. Study results and caveats: After the booster, roughly 96% of CD4 and about nine tenths of CD8 primary-response clones were re-detected. Abundant clonotypes from the bulk population could get into FACS-sorted repertoires as contaminants.

TCRdb fed the 5' RACE reads into MiXCR, producing one record per CDR3 protein. The sample lists hundreds of thousands of distinct CDR3 sequences; over 8% were seen once. Trimming took off 2 bases at V and 10 bases at J, with 9 bases between the two ends. The CDR3 has 11 amino acids. Per the germline V gene, CDR1 is SGHNT and CDR2 is YYREEE (reference sequence). This clonotype has ten or more counts. Its cognate antigen is unknown. The material was PBMCs, obtained on the day of the first yellow fever vaccination. The chain carries TRBV5-4 and TRBJ1-2; a weak D match, TRBD1 (6 bases). This receptor was obtained from a man aged 18 to 30 who received the YFV17D yellow fever vaccine. Here the CDR3 DNA reads TGTGCCAGCAGCTTACAGGGAACCTACACCTTC. This gives the protein CASSLQGTYTF.